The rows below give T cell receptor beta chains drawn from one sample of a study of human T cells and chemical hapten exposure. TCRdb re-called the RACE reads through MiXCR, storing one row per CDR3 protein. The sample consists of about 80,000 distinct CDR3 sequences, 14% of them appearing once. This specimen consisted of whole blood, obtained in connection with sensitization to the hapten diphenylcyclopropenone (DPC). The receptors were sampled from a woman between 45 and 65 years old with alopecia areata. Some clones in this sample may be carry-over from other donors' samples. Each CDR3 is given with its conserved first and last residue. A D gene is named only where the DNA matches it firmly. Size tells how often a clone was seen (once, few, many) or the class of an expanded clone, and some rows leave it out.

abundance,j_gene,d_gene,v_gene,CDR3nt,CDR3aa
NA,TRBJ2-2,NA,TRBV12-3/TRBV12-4,TGTGCCAGCAGTTTAATAGGGACCGGGGAGCTGTTTTTT,CASSLIGTGELFF
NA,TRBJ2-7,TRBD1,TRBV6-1,TGTGCCAGCACAGGGGGCTCCTACGAGCAGTACTTC,CASTGGSYEQYF
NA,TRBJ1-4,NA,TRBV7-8,TGTGCCAGCAGCTTACCGGGGGCAACTAATGAAAAACTGTTTTTT,CASSLPGATNEKLFF
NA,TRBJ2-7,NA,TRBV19,TGTGCCAGTAGTATAGAGGGACGGCCCTCCTACGAGCAGTACTTC,CASSIEGRPSYEQYF
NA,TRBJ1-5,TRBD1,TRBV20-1,TGCAGTGCTAGAGGACAGGGAGCTCAGCCCCAGCATTTT,CSARGQGAQPQHF
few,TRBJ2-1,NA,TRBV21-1,TGTGCCAGCAGCATCCTAGCGGGAGTCATGAATGAGCAGTTCTTC,CASSILAGVMNEQFF
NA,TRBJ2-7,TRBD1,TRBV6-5,TGTGCCAGCAGCAGGGGACAGGGGAACGGCGAGCAGTACTTC,CASSRGQGNGEQYF
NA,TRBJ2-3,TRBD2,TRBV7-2,TGTGCCAGCAGGTTAGCGGGACCCTTTGGTACGCAGTATTTT,CASRLAGPFGTQYF
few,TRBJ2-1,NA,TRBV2,TGTGCCAGCAGGCAGGGTTTGGACAATGAGCAGTTCTTC,CASRQGLDNEQFF
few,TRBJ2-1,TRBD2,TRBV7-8,TGTGCCAGCAGCGAAACCACTAGCGTCAATGAGCAGTTCTTC,CASSETTSVNEQFF
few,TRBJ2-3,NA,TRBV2,TGTGCCAGCAAGAAGGGGGGGAAGACGGATACGCAGTATTTT,CASKKGGKTDTQYF
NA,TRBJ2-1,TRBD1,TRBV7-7,TGTGCCAGCAGCCTTAATACAGGGGCGGCTGAGCAGTTCTTC,CASSLNTGAAEQFF
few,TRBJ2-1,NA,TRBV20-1,TGCAGTGCTGGGACCGGGACTCCGACCTACAATGAGCAGTTCTTC,CSAGTGTPTYNEQFF
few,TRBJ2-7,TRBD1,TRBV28,TGTGCCAGCAGTCACAACAGGGGCGCCTACGAGCAGTACTTC,CASSHNRGAYEQYF
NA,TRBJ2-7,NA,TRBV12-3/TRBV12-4,TGTGCCAGCAGTCCGAGTTTGGCTAGCTACGAGCAGTACTTC,CASSPSLASYEQYF
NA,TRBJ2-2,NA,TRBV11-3,TGTGCCAGCACCGCGCGGACGGGGGTCGGGGAGCTGTTTTTT,CASTARTGVGELFF
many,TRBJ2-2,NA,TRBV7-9,TGTGCCAGCAGCCCCGGGGGGGAGCTGTTTTTT,CASSPGGELFF
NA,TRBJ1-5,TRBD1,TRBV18,TGTGCCAGCTCACCCCGACAGGGACCCAATCAGCCCCAGCATTTT,CASSPRQGPNQPQHF
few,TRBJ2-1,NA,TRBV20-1,TGCAGTGGCAACGGCCCGCTCGATGAGCAGTTCTTC,CSGNGPLDEQFF
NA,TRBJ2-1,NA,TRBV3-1,TGTGCCAGCAGCCAGGACCGGGGGCACTGGAATGAGCAGTTCTTC,CASSQDRGHWNEQFF
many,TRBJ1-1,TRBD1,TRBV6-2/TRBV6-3,TGTGCCAGCAGACGGGGACAGAGTTACACTGAAGCTTTCTTT,CASRRGQSYTEAFF
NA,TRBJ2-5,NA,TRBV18,TGTGCCAGCTCACCAGGGGGCAGTCCAGAGACCCAGTACTTC,CASSPGGSPETQYF
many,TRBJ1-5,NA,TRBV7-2,TGTGCCAGCAGCTTATCCTCTGCAGGCAATCAGCCCCAGCATTTT,CASSLSSAGNQPQHF
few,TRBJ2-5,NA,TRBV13,TGTGCCAGCAGCCCCAGCGGAGAGGGGGGAGAGACCCAGTACTTC,CASSPSGEGGETQYF
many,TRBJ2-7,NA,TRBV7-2,TGTGCCAGCAGCGCCCGATCCTACGAGCAGTACTTC,CASSARSYEQYF
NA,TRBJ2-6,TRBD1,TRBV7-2,TGTGCCAGCAGCCCAACCCCAGGGGGCAGGACCTCTGGGGCCAACGTCCTGACTTTC,CASSPTPGGRTSGANVLTF
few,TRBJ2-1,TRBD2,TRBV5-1,TGCGCCAGCAGCGGGGAACCCGGGAGGGGGGATGAGCAGTTCTTC,CASSGEPGRGDEQFF
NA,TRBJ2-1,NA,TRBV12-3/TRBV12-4,TGTGCCAGCAGCTCCTACAATGAGCAGTTCTTC,CASSSYNEQFF
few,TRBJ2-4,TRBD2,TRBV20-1,TGCAGTCCCCGCTCCGGTAGCGGGAGTAGAGGAAACATTCAGTACTTC,CSPRSGSGSRGNIQYF
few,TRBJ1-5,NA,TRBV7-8,TGTGCCAGCAGCTTAGCCGCCACCAGCTTCAATCAGCCCCAGCATTTT,CASSLAATSFNQPQHF
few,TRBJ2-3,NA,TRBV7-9,TGTGCCAGCAGCTTAACAGTTAGGACAGATACGCAGTATTTT,CASSLTVRTDTQYF
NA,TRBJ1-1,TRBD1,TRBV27,TGTGCCAGCAGTTTAAGAGGGGGCCGCACTGAAGCTTTCTTT,CASSLRGGRTEAFF
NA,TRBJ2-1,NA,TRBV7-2,TGTGCCAGCAGCTCACAAACCCCCTACAATGAGCAGTTCTTC,CASSSQTPYNEQFF
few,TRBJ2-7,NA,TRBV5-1,TGCGCCAGCAGCTCAGGACAGCCATTATCCTACGAGCAGTACTTC,CASSSGQPLSYEQYF
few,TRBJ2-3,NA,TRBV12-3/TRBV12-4,TGTGCCAGCAGTTTGGGCAGTAAAGATACGCAGTATTTT,CASSLGSKDTQYF
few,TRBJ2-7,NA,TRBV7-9,TGTGCCAGCAGCTTACGCGGCGAGCAGTACTTC,CASSLRGEQYF
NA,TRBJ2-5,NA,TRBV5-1,TGCGCCAGCAGTTTAAATAATCAGGGAACCCAAGAGACCCAGTACTTC,CASSLNNQGTQETQYF
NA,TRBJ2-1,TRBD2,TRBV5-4,TGTGCCAGCAGAAGGACTAGCGGGATTAATGAGCAGTTCTTC,CASRRTSGINEQFF
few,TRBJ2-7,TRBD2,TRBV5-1,TGCGCCTGCACCCAAACCCCTAACCCCAGCGGGAGGATCTACGAGCAGTACTTC,CACTQTPNPSGRIYEQYF
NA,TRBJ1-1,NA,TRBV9,TGTGCCAGCAGCGGGACCAACACTGAAGCTTTCTTT,CASSGTNTEAFF
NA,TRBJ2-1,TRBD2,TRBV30,TGTGCCTGGGAGGGTAGCGGGAGGGGGAATGAGCAGTTCTTC,CAWEGSGRGNEQFF
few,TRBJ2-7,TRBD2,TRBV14,TGTGCCAGCAGCCAAACGGGACTAGCGGGAAGGGGCTACGAGCAGTACTTC,CASSQTGLAGRGYEQYF
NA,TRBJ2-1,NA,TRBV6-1,TGTGCCATTTGGGCGCCGCTTTCCAATGAGCAGTTCTTC,CAIWAPLSNEQFF
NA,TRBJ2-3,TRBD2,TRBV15,TGTGCCACCAGCAGAGTCACGGGAGGTTCAGATACGCAGTATTTT,CATSRVTGGSDTQYF
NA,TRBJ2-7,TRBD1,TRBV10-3,TGTGCCACCCGACAGGGTCAGGGCGAGCAGTACTTC,CATRQGQGEQYF
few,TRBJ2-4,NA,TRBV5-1,TGCGCCAGCAGCACAGGGACACTAGGGGCCAAAAACATTCAGTACTTC,CASSTGTLGAKNIQYF
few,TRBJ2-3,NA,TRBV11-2,TGTGCCAGCAGCCTTCAAAGGGCAACAGATACGCAGTATTTT,CASSLQRATDTQYF
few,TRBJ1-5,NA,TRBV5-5,TGTGCCAGCAGCTTGTCCCGACAGTTTTATAGCAATCAGCCCCAGCATTTT,CASSLSRQFYSNQPQHF
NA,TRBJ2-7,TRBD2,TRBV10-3,TGTGCCATCAGTGACGAGCGGGGCTTCTACGAGCAGTACTTC,CAISDERGFYEQYF
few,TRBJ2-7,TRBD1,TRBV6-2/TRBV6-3,TGTGCCAGCAGATGGGACAGGGAATTGGGCGAGCAGTACTTC,CASRWDRELGEQYF